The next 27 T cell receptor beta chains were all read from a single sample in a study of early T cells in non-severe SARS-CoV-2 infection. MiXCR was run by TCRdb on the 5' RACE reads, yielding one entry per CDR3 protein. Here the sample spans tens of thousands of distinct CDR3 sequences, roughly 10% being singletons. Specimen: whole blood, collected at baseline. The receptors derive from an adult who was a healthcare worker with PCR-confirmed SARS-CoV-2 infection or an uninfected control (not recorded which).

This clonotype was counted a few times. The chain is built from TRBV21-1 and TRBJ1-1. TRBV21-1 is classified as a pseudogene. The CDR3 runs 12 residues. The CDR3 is CATPYTNTEAFF. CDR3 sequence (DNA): TGTGCCACTCCATACACAAACACTGAAGCTTTCTTT.

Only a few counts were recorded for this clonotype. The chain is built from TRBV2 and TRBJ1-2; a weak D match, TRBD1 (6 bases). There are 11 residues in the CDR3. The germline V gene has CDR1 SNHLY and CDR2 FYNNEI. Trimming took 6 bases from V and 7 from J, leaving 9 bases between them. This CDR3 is CASRADSGYTF. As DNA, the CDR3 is TGTGCCAGCAGGGCGGACAGTGGCTACACCTTC.

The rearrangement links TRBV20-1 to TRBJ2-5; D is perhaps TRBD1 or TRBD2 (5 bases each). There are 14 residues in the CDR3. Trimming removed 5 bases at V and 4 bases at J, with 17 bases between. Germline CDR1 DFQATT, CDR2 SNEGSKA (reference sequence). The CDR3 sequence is CSAGDPPGVETQYF. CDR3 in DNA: TGCAGTGCTGGGGACCCTCCCGGCGTAGAGACCCAGTACTTC.

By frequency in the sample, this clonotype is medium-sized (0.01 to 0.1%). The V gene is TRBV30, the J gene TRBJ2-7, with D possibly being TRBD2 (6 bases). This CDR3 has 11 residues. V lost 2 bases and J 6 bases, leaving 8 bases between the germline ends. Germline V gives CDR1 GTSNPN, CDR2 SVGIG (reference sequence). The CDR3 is CAWSWGGEQYF. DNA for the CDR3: TGTGCCTGGAGTTGGGGAGGCGAGCAGTACTTC.

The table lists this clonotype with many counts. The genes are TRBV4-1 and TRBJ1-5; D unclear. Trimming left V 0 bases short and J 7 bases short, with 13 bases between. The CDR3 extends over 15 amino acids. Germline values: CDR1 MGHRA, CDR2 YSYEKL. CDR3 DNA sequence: TGCGCCAGCAGCCAAGAAGGTCGGGGAGGGCAGCCCCAGCATTTT. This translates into CASSQEGRGGQPQHF.

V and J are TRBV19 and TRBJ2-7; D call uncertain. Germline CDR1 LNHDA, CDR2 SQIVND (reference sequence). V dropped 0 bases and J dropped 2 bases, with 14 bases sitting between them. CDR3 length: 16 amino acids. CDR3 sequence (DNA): TGTGCCAGTAGTATAGATTACCCCGGACGGACCTACGAGCAGTACTTC. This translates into CASSIDYPGRTYEQYF.

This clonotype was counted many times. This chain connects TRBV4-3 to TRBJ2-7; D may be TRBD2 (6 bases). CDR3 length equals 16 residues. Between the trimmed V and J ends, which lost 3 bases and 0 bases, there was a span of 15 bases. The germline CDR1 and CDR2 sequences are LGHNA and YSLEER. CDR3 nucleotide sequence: TGCGCCAGCAGCCATGCCGCGGGGATAACCTCCTACGAGCAGTACTTC. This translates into CASSHAAGITSYEQYF.

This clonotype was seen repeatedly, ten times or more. The CDR3 DNA sequence: TGTGCCAGCAGCTTCCGGGGGTTGGCAGGAGAGCAGTTCTTC. Its protein product is CASSFRGLAGEQFF. The chain recombines TRBV11-2 with TRBJ2-1; possible D gene TRBD2, 6 bases. Trimming removed 3 bases from V and 10 bases from J, with 16 bases in between. The CDR3 has 14 residues. Germline values: CDR1 SGHAT, CDR2 FQNNGV.

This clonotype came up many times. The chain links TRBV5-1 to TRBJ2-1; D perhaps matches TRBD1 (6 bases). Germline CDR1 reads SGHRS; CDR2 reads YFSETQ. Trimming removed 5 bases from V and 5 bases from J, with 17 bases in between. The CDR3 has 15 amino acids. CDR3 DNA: TGCGCCAGCAGGTCCAACTTACAGGGTAACAATGAGCAGTTCTTC. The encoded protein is CASRSNLQGNNEQFF.

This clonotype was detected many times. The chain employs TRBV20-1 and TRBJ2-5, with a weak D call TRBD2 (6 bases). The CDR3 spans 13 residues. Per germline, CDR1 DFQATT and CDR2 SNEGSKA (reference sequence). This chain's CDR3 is CSQTDSGQETQYF. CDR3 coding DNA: TGCAGCCAAACTGACAGCGGGCAAGAGACCCAGTACTTC.

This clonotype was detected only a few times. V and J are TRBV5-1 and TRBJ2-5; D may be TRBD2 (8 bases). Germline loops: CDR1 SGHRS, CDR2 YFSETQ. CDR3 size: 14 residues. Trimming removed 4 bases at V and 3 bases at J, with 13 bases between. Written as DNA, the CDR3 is TGCGCCAGCAGCCGTAGCGGGACAGAAGAGACCCAGTACTTC. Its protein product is CASSRSGTEETQYF.

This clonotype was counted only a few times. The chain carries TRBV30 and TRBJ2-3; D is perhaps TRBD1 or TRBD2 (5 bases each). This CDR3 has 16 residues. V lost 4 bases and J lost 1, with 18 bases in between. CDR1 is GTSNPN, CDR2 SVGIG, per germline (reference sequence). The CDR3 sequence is CAWNLVGSRGTDTQYF. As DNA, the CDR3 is TGTGCCTGGAACTTGGTGGGGAGCAGGGGCACAGATACGCAGTATTTT.

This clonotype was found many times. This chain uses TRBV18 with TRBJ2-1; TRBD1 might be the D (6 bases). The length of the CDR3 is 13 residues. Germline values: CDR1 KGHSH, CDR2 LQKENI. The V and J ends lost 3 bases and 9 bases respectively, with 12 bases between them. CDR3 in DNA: TGTGCCAGCTCACCCCGCGGACAGAGTGAGCAGTTCTTC. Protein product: CASSPRGQSEQFF.

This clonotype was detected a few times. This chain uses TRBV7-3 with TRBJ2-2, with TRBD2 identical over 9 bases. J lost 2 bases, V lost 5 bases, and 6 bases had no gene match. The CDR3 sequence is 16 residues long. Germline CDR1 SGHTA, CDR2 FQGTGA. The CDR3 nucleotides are TGTGCCAGCAGCAGCGGGACTAGCCCTAACACCGGGGAGCTGTTTTTT. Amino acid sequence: CASSSGTSPNTGELFF.

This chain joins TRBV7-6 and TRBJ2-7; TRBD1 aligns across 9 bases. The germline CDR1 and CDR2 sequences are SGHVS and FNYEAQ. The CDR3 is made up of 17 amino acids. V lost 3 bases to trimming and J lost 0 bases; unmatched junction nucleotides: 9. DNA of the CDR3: TGTGCCAGCAGCTTGGGAACAGGGGGCCTCGCCTCCTACGAGCAGTACTTC. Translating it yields CASSLGTGGLASYEQYF.

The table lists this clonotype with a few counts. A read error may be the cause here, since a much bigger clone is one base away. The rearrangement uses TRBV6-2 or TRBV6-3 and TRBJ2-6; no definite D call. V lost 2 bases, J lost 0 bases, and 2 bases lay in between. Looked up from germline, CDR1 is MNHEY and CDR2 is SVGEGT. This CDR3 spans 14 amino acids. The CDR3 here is CASSYNSGANVLTF. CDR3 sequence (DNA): TGTGCCAGCAGTTACAACTCTGGGGCCAACGTCCTGACTTTC.

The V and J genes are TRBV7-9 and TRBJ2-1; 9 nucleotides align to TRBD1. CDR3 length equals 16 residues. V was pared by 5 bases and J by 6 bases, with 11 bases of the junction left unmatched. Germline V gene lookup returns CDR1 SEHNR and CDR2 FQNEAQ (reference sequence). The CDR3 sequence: CASSPRQGENVNEQFF. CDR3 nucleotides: TGTGCCAGCAGCCCCCGACAGGGGGAGAACGTCAATGAGCAGTTCTTC.

The CDR3 here is CASRWGGTGDYEQYF. The CDR3 DNA reads as TGTGCCAGCAGATGGGGGGGGACAGGGGACTACGAGCAGTACTTC. The chain carries TRBV27 and TRBJ2-7; 10 bases agree with TRBD1. Germline lookup yields CDR1 MNHEY and CDR2 SMNVEV (reference sequence). This CDR3 contains 15 residues. V trimming: 6 bases; J trimming: 3 bases; junction bases outside the gene matches: 8.

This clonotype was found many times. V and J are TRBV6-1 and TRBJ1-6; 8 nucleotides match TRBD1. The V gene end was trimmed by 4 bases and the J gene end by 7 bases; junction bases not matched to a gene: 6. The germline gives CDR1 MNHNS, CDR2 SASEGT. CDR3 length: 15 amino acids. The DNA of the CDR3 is TGTGCCAGCAGTGGAACAGGGGGTAGGAATTCACCCCTCCACTTT. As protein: CASSGTGGRNSPLHF.

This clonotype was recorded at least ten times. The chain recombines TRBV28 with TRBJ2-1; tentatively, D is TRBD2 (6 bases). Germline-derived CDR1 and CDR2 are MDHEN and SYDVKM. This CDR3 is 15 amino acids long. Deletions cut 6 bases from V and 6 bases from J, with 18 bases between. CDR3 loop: CASRPGGPGTNEQFF. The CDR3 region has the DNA TGTGCCAGCAGGCCCGGGGGACCAGGCACCAATGAGCAGTTCTTC.

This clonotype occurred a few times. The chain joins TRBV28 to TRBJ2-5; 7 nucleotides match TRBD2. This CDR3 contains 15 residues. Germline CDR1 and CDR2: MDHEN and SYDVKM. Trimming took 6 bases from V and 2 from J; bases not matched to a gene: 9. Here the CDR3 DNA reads TGTGCCAGCAGCAGTCGGGACTACACACAAGAGACCCAGTACTTC. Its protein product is CASSSRDYTQETQYF.

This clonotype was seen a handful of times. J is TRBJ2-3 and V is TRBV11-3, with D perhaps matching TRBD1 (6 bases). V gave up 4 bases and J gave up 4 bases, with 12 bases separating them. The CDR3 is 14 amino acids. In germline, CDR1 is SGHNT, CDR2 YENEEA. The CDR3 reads CASSSRQAPDTQYF. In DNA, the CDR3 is TGTGCCAGCAGCTCTAGACAGGCTCCAGATACGCAGTATTTT.

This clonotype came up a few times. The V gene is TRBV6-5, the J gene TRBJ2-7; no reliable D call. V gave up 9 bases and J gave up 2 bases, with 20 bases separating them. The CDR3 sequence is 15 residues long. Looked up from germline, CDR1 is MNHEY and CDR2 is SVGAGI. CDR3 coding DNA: TGTGCCAGTCGAATTACGGACGGACCCCCCTACGAGCAGTACTTC. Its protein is CASRITDGPPYEQYF.

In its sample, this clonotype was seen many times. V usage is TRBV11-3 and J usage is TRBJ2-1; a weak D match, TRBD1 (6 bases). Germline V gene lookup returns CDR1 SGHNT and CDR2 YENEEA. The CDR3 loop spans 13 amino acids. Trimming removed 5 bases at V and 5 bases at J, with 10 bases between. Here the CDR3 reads CASSKDSNNEQFF. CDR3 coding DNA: TGTGCCAGCAGCAAGGACAGCAACAATGAGCAGTTCTTC.

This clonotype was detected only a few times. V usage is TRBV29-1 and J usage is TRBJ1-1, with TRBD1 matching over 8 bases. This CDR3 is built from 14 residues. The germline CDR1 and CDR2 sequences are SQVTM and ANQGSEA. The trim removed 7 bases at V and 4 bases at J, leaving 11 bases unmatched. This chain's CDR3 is CSGAPGGGGTEAFF. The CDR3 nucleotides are TGCAGCGGTGCCCCAGGGGGCGGCGGCACTGAAGCTTTCTTT.

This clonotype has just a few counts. The CDR3 spells CASRLAASGSGGADTQYF. The CDR3 DNA sequence: TGTGCAAGTCGCTTAGCGGCTAGCGGGAGTGGTGGGGCAGATACGCAGTATTTT. The chain recombines TRBV12-2 with TRBJ2-3; the table calls TRBD2, which could not be checked here. TRBV12-2 is recorded as a pseudogene. CDR3 length: 18 residues.

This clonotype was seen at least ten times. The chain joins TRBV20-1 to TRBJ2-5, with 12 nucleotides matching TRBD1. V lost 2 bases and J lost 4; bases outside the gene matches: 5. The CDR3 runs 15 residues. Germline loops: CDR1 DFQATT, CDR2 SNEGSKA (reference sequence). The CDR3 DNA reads TGCAGTGCTAGAAGGGACAGGGGGCAGCGAGAGACCCAGTACTTC. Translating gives CSARRDRGQRETQYF.